Listed below are T cell receptor beta chains from one sample, sequenced in a study of response to subunit inactivated influenza vaccine. TCRdb used MiXCR to reprocess the RT-PCR reads, holding one entry per CDR3 protein. The sample carries approximately 500,000 distinct CDR3 sequences, less than 15% recorded once. Sequences were derived from PBMCs from blood, sampled 11 to 12 days after vaccination. These receptors all stem from a middle-aged man who received an inactivated influenza vaccine. The CDR3 runs from the conserved cysteine through the conserved F or W. D genes are given only for firm matches. Rows give clone size only sometimes, using once, few, many, or a class for an expanded clone.

d_gene,abundance,j_gene,v_gene,CDR3nt,CDR3aa
TRBD2,few,TRBJ2-7,TRBV5-5,TGTGCCAGCAGCTTTGCCCTTAGCGGGGGATCCTACGAGCAGTACTTC,CASSFALSGGSYEQYF
TRBD1,NA,TRBJ1-6,TRBV5-1,TGCGCCAGCAGCCCTGGGACAGCGGCATTGGCCTATAATTCACCCCTCCACTTT,CASSPGTAALAYNSPLHF
TRBD2,few,TRBJ2-1,TRBV28,TGTGCCAGCATGGCTAGCGGGAGGAATGAGCAGTTCTTC,CASMASGRNEQFF
TRBD1,NA,TRBJ2-5,TRBV6-1,TGTGCCAGCAGTCAACCGGGACAGCAAGAGACCCAGTACTTC,CASSQPGQQETQYF
NA,few,TRBJ2-7,TRBV4-3,TGCGCCAGCAGCCAAGATGTCAGAACCTACGAGCAGTACTTC,CASSQDVRTYEQYF
NA,NA,TRBJ2-1,TRBV20-1,TGCAGTGCTAGAGGGGTACGGTCCAGAGGATGGGTCAATGAGCAGTTCTTC,CSARGVRSRGWVNEQFF
TRBD1,few,TRBJ2-5,TRBV18,TGTGCCAGCTCACCAACCAGACAGGGTCCTAGCCAAGAGACCCAGTACTTC,CASSPTRQGPSQETQYF
NA,many,TRBJ2-1,TRBV5-1,TGCGCCAGCAGCTTGGAAATGGCGCCCGGGGGCTACAATGAGCAGTTCTTC,CASSLEMAPGGYNEQFF
TRBD1,NA,TRBJ2-1,TRBV7-9,TGTGCCAGCAGCTCGCGCCTCCGGGACAGGGGGCACAATGAGCAGTTCTTC,CASSSRLRDRGHNEQFF
NA,NA,TRBJ2-6,TRBV9,TGTGCCAGCAGCGTAGAGGAGAGATGGGCTGGGGCCAACGTCCTGACTTTC,CASSVEERWAGANVLTF
TRBD2,NA,TRBJ2-7,TRBV7-8,TGTGCCAGCAGCTTACCGACTAGCGGAATAACCTACGAGCAGTACTTC,CASSLPTSGITYEQYF
NA,few,TRBJ2-7,TRBV6-1,TGTGCCAGCAGTACGGCCTTGGGGTCCTACGAGCAGTACTTC,CASSTALGSYEQYF